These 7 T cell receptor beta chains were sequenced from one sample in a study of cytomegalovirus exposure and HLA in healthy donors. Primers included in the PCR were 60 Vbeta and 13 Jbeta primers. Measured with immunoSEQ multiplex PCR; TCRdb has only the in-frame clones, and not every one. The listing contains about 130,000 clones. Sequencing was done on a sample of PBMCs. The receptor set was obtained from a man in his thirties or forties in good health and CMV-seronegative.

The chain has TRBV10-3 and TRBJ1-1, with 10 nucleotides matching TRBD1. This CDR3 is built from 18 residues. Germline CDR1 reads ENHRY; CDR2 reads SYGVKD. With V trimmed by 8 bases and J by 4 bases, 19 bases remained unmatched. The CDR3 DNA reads TGTGCCATCGGCGGTCCGGGACAGGGGAAATCCGCGGGCACTGAAGCTTTCTTT. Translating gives CAIGGPGQGKSAGTEAFF.

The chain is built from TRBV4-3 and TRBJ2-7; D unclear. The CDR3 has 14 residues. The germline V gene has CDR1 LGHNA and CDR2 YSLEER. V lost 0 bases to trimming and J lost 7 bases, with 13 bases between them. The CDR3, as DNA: TGCGCCAGCAGCCAAGATTGGCTCCTCCAGGAGCAGTACTTC. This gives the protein CASSQDWLLQEQYF.

CDR3 loop: CASNRGSYNEQFF. The CDR3 nucleotides are TGTGCCAGCAACCGCGGCTCCTACAATGAGCAGTTCTTC. This chain joins TRBV6-5 and TRBJ2-1; D is ambiguous. This CDR3 is built from 13 residues. V was cut by 7 bases and J by 0 bases, with 7 bases left in between. Germline lookup yields CDR1 MNHEY and CDR2 SVGAGI.

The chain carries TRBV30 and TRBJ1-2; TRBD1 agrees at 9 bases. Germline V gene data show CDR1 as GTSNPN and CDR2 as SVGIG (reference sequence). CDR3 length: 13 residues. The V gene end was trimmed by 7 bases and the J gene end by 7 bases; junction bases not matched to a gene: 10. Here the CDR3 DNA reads TGTGCCTTCCCACCCCCGGGACAGGGTGGCTACACCTTC. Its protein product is CAFPPPGQGGYTF.

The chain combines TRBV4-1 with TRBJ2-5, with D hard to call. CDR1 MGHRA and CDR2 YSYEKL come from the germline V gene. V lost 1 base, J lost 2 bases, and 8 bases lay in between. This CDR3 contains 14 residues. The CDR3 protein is CASSQGNYQETQYF. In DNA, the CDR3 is TGCGCCAGCAGCCAAGGGAACTATCAAGAGACCCAGTACTTC.

The CDR3 loop is CASSLAGGTGADTQYF. The DNA for the CDR3 is TGCGCCAGCAGCTTGGCCGGGGGGACAGGGGCAGATACGCAGTATTTT. The chain combines TRBV5-1 with TRBJ2-3; 10 bases are a match to TRBD1. Germline V CDR1 and CDR2: SGHRS, YFSETQ. There are 16 residues in the CDR3. J lost 4 bases, V lost 0 bases, and 5 bases had no gene match.

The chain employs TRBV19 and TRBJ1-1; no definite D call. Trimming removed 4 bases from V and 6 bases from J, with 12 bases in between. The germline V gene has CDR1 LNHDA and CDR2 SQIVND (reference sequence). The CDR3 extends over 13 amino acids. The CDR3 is CASSSSLGSEAFF. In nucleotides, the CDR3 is TGTGCCAGTAGTAGTTCCCTAGGCTCTGAAGCTTTCTTT.